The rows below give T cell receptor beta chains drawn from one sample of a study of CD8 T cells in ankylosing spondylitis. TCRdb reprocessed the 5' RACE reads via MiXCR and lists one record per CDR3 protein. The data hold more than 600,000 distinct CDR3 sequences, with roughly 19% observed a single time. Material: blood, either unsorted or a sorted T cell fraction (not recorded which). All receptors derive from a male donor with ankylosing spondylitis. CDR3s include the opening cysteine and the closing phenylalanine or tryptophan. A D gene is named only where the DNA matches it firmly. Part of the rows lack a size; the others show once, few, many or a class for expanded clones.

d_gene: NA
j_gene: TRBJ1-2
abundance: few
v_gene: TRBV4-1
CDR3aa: CASSQGGTDYSNYGYTF
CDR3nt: TGCGCCAGCAGCCAAGGGGGGACCGACTACTCTAACTATGGCTACACCTTC

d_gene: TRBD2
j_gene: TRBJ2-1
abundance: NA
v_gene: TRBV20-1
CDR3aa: CSASGTSPVNEQFF
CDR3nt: TGCAGTGCTTCCGGGACTAGCCCCGTCAATGAGCAGTTCTTC

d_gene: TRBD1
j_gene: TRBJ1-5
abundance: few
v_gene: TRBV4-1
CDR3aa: CASSPTGTGGSNQPQHF
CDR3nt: TGCGCCAGCAGCCCGACCGGGACAGGGGGTAGCAATCAGCCCCAGCATTTT

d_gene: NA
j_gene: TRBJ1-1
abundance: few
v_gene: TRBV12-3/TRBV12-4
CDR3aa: CASSLGPHGAFF
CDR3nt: TGTGCCAGCAGTTTAGGGCCTCATGGGGCTTTCTTT

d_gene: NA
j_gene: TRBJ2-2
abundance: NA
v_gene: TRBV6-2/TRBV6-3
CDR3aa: CASSYHRGTNTGELFF
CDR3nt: TGTGCCAGCAGTTACCACCGGGGGACTAACACCGGGGAGCTGTTTTTT

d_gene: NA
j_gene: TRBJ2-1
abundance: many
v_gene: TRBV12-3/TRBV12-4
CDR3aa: CASIQDSYNEQFF
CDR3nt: TGTGCCAGCATCCAGGACAGTTACAATGAGCAGTTCTTC

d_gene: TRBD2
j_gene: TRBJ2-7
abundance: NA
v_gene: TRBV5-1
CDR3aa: CASSSSGGVYEQYF
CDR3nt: TGCGCCAGCAGCTCTAGCGGTGGGGTTTACGAGCAGTACTTC

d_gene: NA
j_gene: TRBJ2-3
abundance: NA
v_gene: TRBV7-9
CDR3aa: CASSLTGPRGSDTQYF
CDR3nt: TGTGCCAGCAGCTTAACGGGCCCCCGAGGCTCAGATACGCAGTATTTT

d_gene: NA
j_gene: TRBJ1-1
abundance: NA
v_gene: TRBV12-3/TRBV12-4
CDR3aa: CASSIGSPNTEAFF
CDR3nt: TGTGCCAGCAGCATAGGGAGCCCGAACACTGAAGCTTTCTTT

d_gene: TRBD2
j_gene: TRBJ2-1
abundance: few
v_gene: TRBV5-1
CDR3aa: CASSFDRGRGQFF
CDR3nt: TGCGCCAGCAGCTTTGACAGAGGGAGGGGGCAGTTCTTC

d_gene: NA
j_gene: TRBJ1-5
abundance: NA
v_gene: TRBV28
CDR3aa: CASSLDRSYSNQPQHF
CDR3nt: TGTGCCAGCAGTTTAGACAGGTCTTATAGCAATCAGCCCCAGCATTTT

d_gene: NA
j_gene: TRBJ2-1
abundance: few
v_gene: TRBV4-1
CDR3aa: CASSRREPLTHSYNEQFF
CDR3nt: TGCGCCAGCAGCCGGAGGGAGCCCCTAACCCATTCCTACAATGAGCAGTTCTTC

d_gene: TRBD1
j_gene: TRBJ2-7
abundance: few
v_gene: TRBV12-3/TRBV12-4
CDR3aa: CASSFNRDRWAYEQYF
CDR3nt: TGTGCCAGCAGTTTCAACCGGGACAGGTGGGCCTACGAGCAGTACTTC

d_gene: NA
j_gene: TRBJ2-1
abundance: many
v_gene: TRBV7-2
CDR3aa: CASSLVAGDEQFF
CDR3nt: TGTGCCAGCAGCTTAGTTGCCGGGGATGAGCAGTTCTTC

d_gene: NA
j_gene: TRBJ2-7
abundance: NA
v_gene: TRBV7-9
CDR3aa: CASSPGHLYEQYF
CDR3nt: TGTGCCAGCAGCCCAGGACACCTCTACGAGCAGTACTTC

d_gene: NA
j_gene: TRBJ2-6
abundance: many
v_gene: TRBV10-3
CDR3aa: CAISDDPSAEGANVLTF
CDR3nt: TGTGCCATCAGTGATGACCCCTCAGCGGAAGGGGCCAACGTCCTGACTTTC

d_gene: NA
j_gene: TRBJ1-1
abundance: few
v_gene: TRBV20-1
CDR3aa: CSASQGANTEAFF
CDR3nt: TGCAGTGCTAGTCAAGGGGCCAACACTGAAGCTTTCTTT

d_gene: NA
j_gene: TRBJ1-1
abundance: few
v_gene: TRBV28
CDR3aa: CASSLRSPYDTEAFF
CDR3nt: TGTGCCAGCAGTTTGCGGAGTCCATACGACACTGAAGCTTTCTTT

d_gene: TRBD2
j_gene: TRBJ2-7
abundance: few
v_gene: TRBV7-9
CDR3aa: CASSPSGSNEQYF
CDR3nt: TGTGCCAGCAGCCCTAGCGGGAGCAACGAGCAGTACTTC

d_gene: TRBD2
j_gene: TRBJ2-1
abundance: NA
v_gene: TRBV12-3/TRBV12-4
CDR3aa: CASSSPAGLAGDNEQFF
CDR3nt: TGTGCCAGCAGTTCCCCAGCGGGACTAGCGGGAGACAATGAGCAGTTCTTC

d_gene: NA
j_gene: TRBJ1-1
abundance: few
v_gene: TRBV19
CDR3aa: CASTTKQGTEAFF
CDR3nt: TGTGCCAGTACCACAAAGCAGGGGACTGAAGCTTTCTTT

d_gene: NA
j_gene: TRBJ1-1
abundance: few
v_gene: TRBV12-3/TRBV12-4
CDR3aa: CASSSDIGAEAFF
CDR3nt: TGTGCCAGCAGTTCGGACATCGGGGCTGAAGCTTTCTTT

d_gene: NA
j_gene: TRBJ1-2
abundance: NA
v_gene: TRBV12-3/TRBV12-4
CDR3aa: CASRRGIGYTF
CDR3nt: TGTGCCAGCAGGAGGGGTATCGGCTACACCTTC

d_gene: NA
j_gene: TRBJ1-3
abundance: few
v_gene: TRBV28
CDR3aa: CASSSGGPSGYTIYF
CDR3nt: TGTGCCAGCAGTTCGGGGGGCCCTTCGGGGTACACCATATATTTT

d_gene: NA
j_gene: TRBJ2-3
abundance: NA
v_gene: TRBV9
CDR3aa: CASSRTAGPSTDTQYF
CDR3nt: TGTGCCAGCAGTCGGACAGCGGGGCCTAGCACAGATACGCAGTATTTT

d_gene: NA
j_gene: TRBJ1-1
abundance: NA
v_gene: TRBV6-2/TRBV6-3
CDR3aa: CAARDIRTEAFF
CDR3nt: TGTGCCGCCAGGGACATAAGGACGGAAGCTTTCTTT

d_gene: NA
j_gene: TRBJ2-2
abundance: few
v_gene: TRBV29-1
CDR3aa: CSVVEGPRTGELFF
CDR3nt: TGCAGCGTTGTAGAAGGGCCCAGGACCGGGGAGCTGTTTTTT

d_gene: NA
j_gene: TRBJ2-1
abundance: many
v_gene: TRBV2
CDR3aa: CASRQGHNEQFF
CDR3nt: TGTGCCAGCAGACAGGGCCACAATGAGCAGTTCTTC

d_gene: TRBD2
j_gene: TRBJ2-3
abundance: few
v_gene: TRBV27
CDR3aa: CASSLSPLAETNTQYF
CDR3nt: TGTGCCAGCAGTTTAAGTCCCCTAGCGGAAACGAATACGCAGTATTTT

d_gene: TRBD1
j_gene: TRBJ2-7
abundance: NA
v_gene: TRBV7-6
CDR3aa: CASSPQGATPYEQYF
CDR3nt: TGTGCCAGCAGCCCACAGGGGGCGACCCCCTACGAGCAGTACTTC